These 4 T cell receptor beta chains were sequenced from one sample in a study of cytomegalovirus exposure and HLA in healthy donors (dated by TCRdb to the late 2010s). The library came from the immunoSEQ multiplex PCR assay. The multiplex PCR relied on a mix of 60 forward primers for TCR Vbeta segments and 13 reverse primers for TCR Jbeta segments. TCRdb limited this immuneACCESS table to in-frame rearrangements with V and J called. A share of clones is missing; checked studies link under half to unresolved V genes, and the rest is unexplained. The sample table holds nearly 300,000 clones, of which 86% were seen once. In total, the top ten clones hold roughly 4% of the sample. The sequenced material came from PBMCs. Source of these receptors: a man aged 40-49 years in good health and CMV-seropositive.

CDR3 region: CASSLLGQGEAFF. The CDR3 DNA reads as TGTGCCAGCAGCTTATTGGGCCAGGGTGAAGCTTTCTTT. The chain recombines TRBV11-2 with TRBJ1-1; maybe TRBD1 (5 bases). The CDR3 sequence is 13 residues long. With 2 bases removed from V and 7 bases from J, the gap between germline ends came to 11 bases. Per the germline V gene, CDR1 is SGHAT and CDR2 is FQNNGV.

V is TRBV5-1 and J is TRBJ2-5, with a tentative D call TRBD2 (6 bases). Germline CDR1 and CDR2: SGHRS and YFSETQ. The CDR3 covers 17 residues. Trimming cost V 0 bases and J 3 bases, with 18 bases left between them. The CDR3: CASSLGAMNGGEETQYF. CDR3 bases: TGCGCCAGCAGCTTGGGGGCGATGAATGGAGGGGAAGAGACCCAGTACTTC.

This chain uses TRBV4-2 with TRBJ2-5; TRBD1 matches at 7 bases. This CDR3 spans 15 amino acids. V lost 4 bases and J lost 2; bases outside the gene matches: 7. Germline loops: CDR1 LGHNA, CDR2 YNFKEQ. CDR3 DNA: TGTGCCAGCAGCCCGAGACAGGGTGGTCAAGAGACCCAGTACTTC. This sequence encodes CASSPRQGGQETQYF.

CDR3: CASSLPQSMNTEAFF. The CDR3 region has the DNA TGTGCCAGCAGCCTCCCACAGAGTATGAACACTGAAGCTTTCTTT. J is TRBJ1-1 and V is TRBV7-9, with D unclear. The CDR3 runs 15 residues. The germline V and J ends were trimmed by 5 bases and 0 bases, with 13 bases remaining between them. Germline CDR1 reads SEHNR; CDR2 reads FQNEAQ (reference sequence).